A selection of T cell receptor beta chains follows, all from one sample in a study of blood T cell repertoires in COVID-19. The method was immunoSEQ multiplex PCR; TCRdb's version includes in-frame clones alone and lacks a portion of them. The sample records 100,000 to 150,000 clones, more than 80% being singletons. Sequences were obtained from peripheral blood. These receptor sequences come from a woman older than 75 with COVID-19, enrolled during active disease. Both conserved end residues are part of each CDR3. A D gene is named only where the DNA matches it firmly. A clone size is listed for some rows: how often the clone was seen (once, few, many), or a class if it is expanded.

size,length,D,V,J,CDR3,DNA
NA,13,NA,TRBV28,TRBJ2-2,CAGSSVNTGELFF,TGTGCCGGCAGTTCGGTTAACACCGGGGAGCTGTTTTTT
NA,15,NA,TRBV27,TRBJ1-6,CASSYLSGGDSPLHF,TGTGCCAGCAGTTACTTATCGGGGGGCGATTCACCCCTCCACTTT
NA,16,TRBD2,TRBV27,TRBJ2-1,CASSIATSGTRNEQFF,TGTGCCAGCAGTATCGCCACTAGCGGGACACGCAATGAGCAGTTCTTC
NA,13,NA,TRBV12-3/TRBV12-4,TRBJ2-2,CASTFSNTGELFF,TGTGCCAGCACCTTTAGTAACACCGGGGAGCTGTTTTTT
NA,15,NA,TRBV10-3,TRBJ2-2,CAISATAERAGELFF,TGTGCCATCAGTGCGACAGCTGAACGGGCCGGGGAGCTGTTTTTT
NA,12,NA,TRBV16,TRBJ2-1,CASSLRGNEQFF,TGTGCCAGCAGCCTACGAGGAAATGAGCAGTTCTTC
NA,15,TRBD1,TRBV5-4,TRBJ1-3,CASRPGTDPGNTIYF,TGTGCCAGCAGACCCGGGACAGACCCTGGAAACACCATATATTTT
NA,18,TRBD1,TRBV7-2,TRBJ1-5,CASSLGTGPFQKNQPQHF,TGTGCCAGCAGCTTGGGGACAGGGCCGTTTCAGAAGAATCAGCCCCAGCATTTT
NA,17,TRBD2,TRBV2,TRBJ2-5,CASTLGLAGVKLVTQYF,TGTGCCAGCACCCTAGGACTAGCGGGCGTGAAACTAGTGACCCAGTACTTC
NA,16,TRBD1,TRBV14,TRBJ1-4,CASSPTGAGTNEKLFF,TGTGCCAGCAGCCCTACAGGGGCCGGGACTAATGAAAAACTGTTTTTT
NA,13,NA,TRBV10-3,TRBJ1-2,CAISELQGHGYTF,TGTGCCATCAGTGAGCTCCAGGGGCATGGCTACACCTTC
NA,12,NA,TRBV25-1,TRBJ2-7,CASEQGISEQYF,TGTGCCAGTGAACAGGGTATTAGCGAGCAGTACTTC
NA,13,NA,TRBV18,TRBJ2-7,CASSYQAGDEQYF,TGTGCCAGCTCATATCAGGCCGGCGACGAGCAGTACTTC
NA,21,TRBD1,TRBV4-2,TRBJ1-4,CASSQVVAAVGQGGGFEKLFF,TGTGCCAGCAGCCAAGTCGTGGCGGCTGTAGGACAGGGGGGGGGATTCGAAAAACTGTTTTTT
NA,16,TRBD1,TRBV7-9,TRBJ2-7,CASSLPAGTGGLEQYF,TGTGCCAGCAGCTTACCCGCTGGGACAGGGGGCTTGGAGCAGTACTTC
NA,14,TRBD1,TRBV3-1/TRBV3-2,TRBJ2-1,CASSPGTVTTEQFF,TGTGCCAGCAGTCCCGGGACAGTAACGACTGAGCAGTTCTTC
NA,14,TRBD1,TRBV7-8,TRBJ2-3,CASSLPSGGDTQYF,TGTGCCAGCAGCCTCCCTTCAGGGGGTGATACGCAGTATTTT
few,14,NA,TRBV2,TRBJ1-5,CASGDSYSNQPQHF,TGTGCCAGCGGTGACAGTTATAGCAATCAGCCCCAGCATTTT
once,16,TRBD2,TRBV7-9,TRBJ2-1,CASSLGWVAGGNEQFF,TGTGCCAGCAGCTTGGGTTGGGTCGCGGGAGGGAATGAGCAGTTCTTC
NA,10,NA,TRBV20-1,TRBJ1-1,CSAQHLVAFF,TGCAGTGCCCAACACCTGGTCGCTTTCTTT
NA,15,NA,TRBV19,TRBJ1-5,CASRTTDYSNQPQHF,TGTGCCAGTAGGACGACAGATTATAGCAATCAGCCCCAGCATTTT
NA,15,TRBD2,TRBV6-2/TRBV6-3,TRBJ2-1,CASSRTSGRINEQFF,TGTGCCAGCAGCCGGACTAGCGGGCGAATCAATGAGCAGTTCTTC
NA,17,NA,TRBV19,TRBJ2-6,CASSIGRQFSGANVLTF,TGTGCCAGTAGTATCGGGAGACAGTTCTCTGGGGCCAACGTCCTGACTTTC
NA,15,NA,TRBV11-2,TRBJ2-5,CASSPTGFLQETQYF,TGTGCCAGCAGTCCTACAGGGTTTCTCCAAGAGACCCAGTACTTC
NA,17,NA,TRBV25-1,TRBJ2-3,CASSPHLGGSSTDTQYF,TGTGCCAGCAGTCCACACCTTGGGGGGTCTAGCACAGATACGCAGTATTTT
NA,19,NA,TRBV5-8,TRBJ1-5,CASSIVRDTGRNSNQPQHF,TGTGCCAGCAGTATCGTCCGGGACACCGGACGTAATAGCAATCAGCCCCAGCATTTT
NA,16,TRBD1,TRBV15,TRBJ1-4,CATSRDRGQGDEKLFF,TGTGCCACCAGCAGAGATCGGGGACAGGGAGACGAAAAACTGTTTTTT
NA,15,NA,TRBV6-1,TRBJ2-7,CASSERRGGPYEQYF,TGTGCCAGCAGTGAAAGGAGGGGGGGGCCTTACGAGCAGTACTTC
NA,13,NA,TRBV19,TRBJ1-6,CASTSVPNSPLHF,TGTGCCAGTACCTCAGTTCCAAATTCACCCCTCCACTTT
NA,17,TRBD1,TRBV7-8,TRBJ1-5,CASSLRLGQGPDQPQHF,TGTGCCAGCAGCTTACGGTTGGGACAGGGCCCGGATCAGCCCCAGCATTTT
NA,12,NA,TRBV5-1,TRBJ2-7,CASWGDSYEQYF,TGCGCCAGCTGGGGGGACTCCTACGAGCAGTACTTC
NA,16,TRBD1,TRBV6-6,TRBJ2-2,CASTATGTPITGELFF,TGTGCCAGCACCGCGACAGGGACCCCGATCACCGGGGAGCTGTTTTTT
NA,16,NA,TRBV5-6,TRBJ1-2,CASSLDRISRVGGYTF,TGTGCCAGCAGCTTGGATAGGATCTCTAGAGTGGGTGGCTACACCTTC
medium-sized,14,TRBD1,TRBV27,TRBJ2-7,CASSLQGANYEQYF,TGTGCCAGCAGTCTACAGGGGGCCAACTACGAGCAGTACTTC
NA,13,TRBD2,TRBV7-9,TRBJ2-5,CASSLAGGETQYF,TGTGCCAGCAGCTTAGCCGGGGGGGAGACCCAGTACTTC
NA,15,TRBD2,TRBV2,TRBJ2-5,CATSAGRAFLETQYF,TGTGCCACCTCAGCCGGGAGGGCTTTTCTTGAGACCCAGTACTTC
NA,14,TRBD1,TRBV5-1,TRBJ2-7,CASSLFGQGDEQYF,TGCGCCAGCAGCTTATTCGGACAGGGGGACGAGCAGTACTTC
few,14,TRBD1,TRBV5-5,TRBJ1-4,CASSRQGGGEKLFF,TGTGCCAGCAGCCGACAGGGTGGCGGTGAAAAACTGTTTTTT
NA,15,TRBD2,TRBV19,TRBJ2-1,CASSIIGGRRNEQFF,TGTGCCAGTAGTATAATCGGCGGGAGGAGGAATGAGCAGTTCTTC
once,13,NA,TRBV18,TRBJ2-3,CASSLQGSDTQYF,TGTGCCAGCTCACTGCAGGGGTCAGATACGCAGTATTTT
NA,15,TRBD2,TRBV5-5,TRBJ2-3,CASSLLAGSRDTQYF,TGTGCCAGCAGCTTACTAGCGGGGTCTCGTGATACGCAGTATTTT
NA,12,NA,TRBV18,TRBJ2-7,CASSARDYEQYF,TGTGCCAGCTCAGCCCGGGACTACGAGCAGTACTTC
few,17,TRBD2,TRBV4-2,TRBJ2-2,CASSQGPRTSVPGELFF,TGTGCCAGCAGCCAAGGGCCAAGGACTAGCGTCCCCGGGGAGCTGTTTTTT
few,14,TRBD1,TRBV7-9,TRBJ1-2,CASSLIGQAYGYTF,TGTGCCAGCAGCTTAATTGGACAGGCCTATGGCTACACCTTC
NA,15,TRBD1,TRBV6-5,TRBJ2-7,CASRDRGLSSYEQYF,TGTGCCAGCAGGGACAGGGGTCTGAGCTCCTACGAGCAGTACTTC
NA,15,TRBD2,TRBV10-3,TRBJ2-2,CATGGGFRSTGELFF,TGTGCCACCGGCGGGGGGTTTAGGTCTACCGGGGAGCTGTTTTTT
NA,14,TRBD1,TRBV7-2,TRBJ2-7,CASSFGTGIYEQYF,TGTGCCAGCAGCTTTGGGACAGGCATCTACGAGCAGTACTTC
NA,14,TRBD1,TRBV2,TRBJ1-6,CASSRDSNNSPLHF,TGTGCCAGCAGTCGGGACAGTAATAATTCACCCCTCCACTTT
once,17,NA,TRBV6-2/TRBV6-3,TRBJ2-2,CASSYSTPRAGAGELFF,TGTGCCAGCAGTTACTCTACCCCCAGGGCTGGGGCCGGGGAGCTGTTTTTT
NA,14,NA,TRBV11-2,TRBJ2-1,CASSPQLVHNEQFF,TGTGCCAGCAGCCCCCAACTAGTTCACAATGAGCAGTTCTTC
once,14,TRBD1,TRBV6-4,TRBJ1-6,CASSSQGANSPLHF,TGTGCCAGCAGCTCCCAGGGGGCGAATTCACCCCTCCACTTT
NA,14,TRBD1,TRBV10-3,TRBJ1-2,CAIRQGAQVRGYTF,TGTGCCATCAGGCAGGGGGCGCAGGTGAGGGGCTACACCTTC
NA,23,TRBD1,TRBV15,TRBJ1-6,CATSRDPSITWTGGRSYNSPLHF,TGTGCCACCAGCAGAGATCCCAGCATTACCTGGACAGGGGGTCGGTCCTATAATTCACCCCTCCACTTT